This T cell receptor (beta chain) was captured in a study of molecular identifiers for immune sequencing clone quantification. Study-wide findings and caveats: Clones that exceeded 20 RNA copies held over 98% of effector molecules, yet under 1% in naive cells.

Each CDR3 protein is one row after TCRdb ran MiXCR on the PCR reads. Of under 800,000 distinct CDR3 sequences in the sample, about 25% were seen once. Per germline, CDR1 SEHNR and CDR2 FQNEAQ (reference sequence). This CDR3 region has 16 residues. The junction had 10 bases not matched to a gene; V was cut back by 5 bases and J by 8 bases. This clonotype was observed a few times. What it binds is unknown. Construction of naive CD8 libraries employed about 17,000 to 1,100,000 sorted cells together with 10%, 30% or 50% RNA. The origin of this receptor is a human donor in good health. Some libraries in this study had Jurkat cell RNA spiked in. Material for sequencing was naive CD8+ T cells from blood, with Jurkat cell RNA spiked in. Subset given: FACS-sorted CD8+CD4-CCR7+CD45RA+ naive T cells. The chain is built from TRBV7-9 and TRBJ2-1; 12 nucleotides agree with TRBD2. The CDR3 coding sequence is TGTGCCAGCAGCAAAGGACTAGCGGGATCTCCCGATGAGCAGTTCTTC. It is translated as CASSKGLAGSPDEQFF.